The entry below gives a single T cell receptor beta chain sequence along with its context. Division of CD4+ cells produced a CD45RA+ naive subset and a CD45RA-negative memory subset. This sample is drawn from a study of shared clonotypes between healthy human individuals. Clones were sequenced by immunoSEQ multiplex PCR, and TCRdb holds only the in-frame ones, with some missing. The sample carries 2,500,000 or so clones, about nine tenths recorded once. The CDR3 sequence is 15 residues long. Germline values: CDR1 SGHRS, CDR2 YFSETQ. The V and J ends lost 0 bases and 5 bases respectively, with 14 bases between them.

The J gene is TRBJ2-5, the V gene TRBV5-1; D is possibly TRBD2 (5 bases). This TCR was recovered from a man aged 18 to 30 in good health. Some clones in this sample may be carry-over from other donors' samples. Material for sequencing was naive CD4+ T cells from PBMCs. Subset given: CD45RA+ positively selected. CDR3 residues: CASSLVVGSVETQYF. The CDR3 nucleotides are TGCGCCAGCAGCTTGGTTGTTGGGAGTGTCGAGACCCAGTACTTC.